The clone carrying this T cell receptor (beta chain) was seen only once. Its specificity is unknown. The entry originates in a study of cytomegalovirus exposure and HLA in healthy donors. The PCR contained 60 Vbeta and 13 Jbeta primers. The table came from immunoSEQ multiplex PCR; TCRdb's copy has only in-frame clones and leaves some out. The table shows approximately 100,000 clones, with 75% to 80% occurring only once. Points from the study as a whole: Previously analyzed data showed that most TCR beta V segments were productive at a frequency of about 87% or about 30%.

The CDR3 runs 15 residues. Germline-derived CDR1 and CDR2 are MNHNY and SVGAGI (reference sequence). With V trimmed by 0 bases and J by 5 bases, 4 bases remained unmatched. The sequencing sample was made of PBMCs. The rearrangement links TRBV6-6 to TRBJ1-2; 9 nucleotides agree with TRBD1. This TCR was recovered from a man between 60 and 75 years old in good health and CMV-seropositive. CDR3 amino acids: CASSYSGGQGYGYTF. CDR3 DNA: TGTGCCAGCAGTTACTCGGGGGGACAGGGTTATGGCTACACCTTC.